This record looks at one T cell receptor beta chain sequence and its context. Its target is not known. The entry originates in a study of T cells in localized non-small cell lung cancer. Study-level results: Heterogeneity cannot be ruled out, as sequencing used one tumor region only. Patients showing higher blood T cell density tended to see longer overall survival.

Sequencing used immunoSEQ multiplex PCR; TCRdb keeps in-frame clones, though not all of them. There are some 2,200 clones in the sample; approximately 36% occur only once, and roughly a tenth lies in the top ten. J was trimmed by 0 bases and V by 8 bases; bases with no gene match: 3. There are 15 residues in the CDR3. The germline gives CDR1 MDHEN, CDR2 SYDVKM. The material was lung tumor tissue, obtained before any cancer treatment. J is TRBJ2-4 and V is TRBV28, with 11 positions matching TRBD2. The clonotype comes from a male donor at least 60 years old with stage II squamous cell lung carcinoma. In DNA form, the CDR3 reads TGTGCCAGCGGGACTAGCGGTCTAGCCAAAAACATTCAGTACTTC. Residues: CASGTSGLAKNIQYF.